The 24 T cell receptor beta chains in this list originate from one sample, sequenced in a study of blood T cell repertoires in COVID-19. Sequenced by immunoSEQ multiplex PCR; TCRdb stores in-frame clones only, minus some. This table holds 200,000 to 300,000 clones, 90% found once. The sample comprised peripheral blood. All receptors come from a woman aged 40 to 50 with acute or convalescent COVID-19.

The rearrangement links TRBV7-8 to TRBJ1-5, with D unclear. V lost 5 bases to trimming and J lost 0 bases, with 26 bases between them. Germline CDR1 and CDR2: SGHVS and FQNEAQ. The CDR3 runs 20 residues. Written as DNA, the CDR3 is TGTGCCAGCAGCGCCGAACTTCTTGGGGAGGGCACGGATAGCAATCAGCCCCAGCATTTT. Translating gives CASSAELLGEGTDSNQPQHF.

This clone appeared a single time. This sequence joins TRBV11-2 and TRBJ2-7, with no clear D. CDR1 and CDR2 (germline): SGHAT, FQNNGV. V dropped 5 bases and J dropped 0 bases, with 2 bases sitting between them. The CDR3 runs 11 residues. CDR3 amino acids: CASSRSYEQYV. The CDR3 nucleotides are TGTGCCAGCAGCCGCTCCTACGAGCAGTACGTC.

V gene TRBV14 combines with J gene TRBJ1-2; no definite D call. The V gene lost 4 bases and the J gene lost 2 bases, with 14 bases spanning the gap. Germline V gene sequence: CDR1 SGHDN, CDR2 FVKESK. The CDR3 is 15 amino acids. DNA of the CDR3: TGTGCCAGCAGCCCCCCCGGTCGAGGGAACTATGGCTACACCTTC. It yields the protein CASSPPGRGNYGYTF.

Only a few counts were recorded for this clone. In DNA, the CDR3 is TGTGCCAGCAGCGGACAGGGGTGGGGTGGCTACACCTTC. It translates to CASSGQGWGGYTF. V gene TRBV6-5 combines with J gene TRBJ1-2; 9 bases map to TRBD1. Germline lookup yields CDR1 MNHEY and CDR2 SVGAGI. The CDR3 totals 13 residues. J was trimmed by 7 bases and V by 6 bases; bases with no gene match: 6.

J is TRBJ2-1 and V is TRBV12-5, with 11 bases lining up with TRBD2. The CDR3 is made up of 18 amino acids. V trimming: 1 base; J trimming: 4 bases; junction bases outside the gene matches: 9. Per germline, CDR1 LGHNT and CDR2 FRNRAP. The DNA for the CDR3 is TGTGCTAGTGGTTTGGGCTCCGGGACTAGCGGCATATACAATGAGCAGTTCTTC. The encoded protein is CASGLGSGTSGIYNEQFF.

The chain combines TRBV6-4 with TRBJ2-3, with TRBD2 identical over 9 bases. CDR1 and CDR2 (germline): MRHNA, SNTAGT. The trim removed 3 bases at V and 4 bases at J, leaving 2 bases unmatched. The CDR3 spans 14 residues. Here the CDR3 reads CASSEAGGADTQYF. The CDR3 DNA reads TGTGCCAGCAGTGAAGCGGGGGGAGCAGATACGCAGTATTTT.

The rearrangement joins TRBV2 to TRBJ2-1; 7 nucleotides agree with TRBD1. With 6 bases clipped from V and 12 bases from J, the junction kept 8 bases outside the gene matches. The CDR3 has 12 amino acids. Germline-derived CDR1 and CDR2 are SNHLY and FYNNEI. The CDR3 protein is CASSATGFGQFF. The CDR3 DNA reads TGTGCCAGCAGCGCGACAGGGTTTGGGCAGTTCTTC.

The V gene is TRBV3-1 (or the pseudogene TRBV3-2), the J gene TRBJ2-3, with 10 positions matching TRBD2. Germline V gene data show CDR1 as LGHDT and CDR2 as YNNKEL (reference sequence). The V and J ends lost 0 bases and 7 bases, in that order; junction bases with no gene match: 10. The length of the CDR3 is 17 residues. CDR3: CASSQEGLAILMNTQYF. CDR3 DNA: TGTGCCAGCAGCCAAGAGGGACTAGCGATTCTGATGAATACGCAGTATTTT.

This clone was seen more than once but under ten times. J is TRBJ1-2 and V is TRBV29-1; 8 bases agree with TRBD1. This CDR3 spans 13 amino acids. Germline values: CDR1 SQVTM, CDR2 ANQGSEA. V shed 1 base and J 4 bases; nucleotides not matched to a gene: 2. The CDR3 nucleotides read TGCAGCGTTGAAGTAGACAGGGGCTATGGCTACACCTTC. This codes for CSVEVDRGYGYTF.

The V and J genes are TRBV19 and TRBJ2-7; a weak D match, TRBD1 (6 bases). This CDR3 has 14 residues. V lost 6 bases and J 2 bases, leaving 14 bases between the germline ends. In germline, CDR1 is LNHDA, CDR2 SQIVND (reference sequence). The CDR3 DNA reads as TGTGCCAGTAGGAGTGACAGGTCCCCCTACGAGCAGTACGTC. Protein: CASRSDRSPYEQYV.

This clone was picked up one time. The CDR3, as DNA: TGTGCCAGCAGTTACTCTGAGCGGGGGGGCACAGATACGCAGTATTTT. This gives the protein CASSYSERGGTDTQYF. The rearrangement joins TRBV6-6 to TRBJ2-3, with 9 positions matching TRBD2. The length of the CDR3 is 16 residues. CDR1 MNHNY and CDR2 SVGAGI come from the germline V gene (reference sequence). V trimming: 0 bases; J trimming: 1 base; junction bases outside the gene matches: 2.

This chain joins TRBV19 and TRBJ1-5, with 8 bases that match TRBD1. CDR1 is LNHDA, CDR2 SQIVND, per germline (reference sequence). V shed 6 bases, J shed 0 bases, and the junction held 10 bases outside the gene matches. The CDR3 is 17 residues long. The CDR3 DNA sequence: TGTGCCAGTAGCCCTCTAACCAGGGGGCATAGCAATCAGCCCCAGCATTTT. Translated: CASSPLTRGHSNQPQHF.

The chain has TRBV7-8 and TRBJ2-5; possible D gene TRBD1, 5 bases. The CDR3 spans 14 residues. CDR1 and CDR2 from the germline V gene are SGHVS and FQNEAQ. With 5 bases removed from V and 1 base from J, the gap between germline ends came to 11 bases. CDR3 loop: CASSLGHIQETQYF. Here the CDR3 DNA reads TGTGCCAGCAGCCTAGGACATATCCAAGAGACCCAGTACTTC.

The chain employs TRBV27 and TRBJ1-4; D is perhaps TRBD1 (5 bases). Germline CDR1 reads MNHEY; CDR2 reads SMNVEV (reference sequence). This CDR3 spans 16 amino acids. V shed 5 bases and J shed 7 bases, with 20 bases lying between them. CDR3 sequence (DNA): TGTGCCAGCAGTACCAGGGTCGGTTTCCTGATTGAAAAACTGTTTTTT. Protein: CASSTRVGFLIEKLFF.

The chain recombines TRBV30 with TRBJ1-2; D gene ambiguous. CDR3 size: 11 residues. The germline gives CDR1 GTSNPN, CDR2 SVGIG (reference sequence). V was cut by 7 bases and J by 2 bases, with 8 bases left in between. The CDR3 reads CASEANYGYTF. The CDR3, as DNA: TGTGCCTCCGAGGCCAACTATGGCTACACCTTC. The full variable domain, its missing parts supplied by reference TRBV30 and TRBJ1-2, is SQTIHQWPATLVQPVGSPLSLECTVEGTSNPNLYWYRQAAGRGLQLLFYSVGIGQISSEVPQNLSASRPQDRQFILSSKKLLLSDSGFYLCASEANYGYTFGSGTRLTVV.

V and J are TRBV5-1 and TRBJ2-3, with 11 bases fitting TRBD2. Trimming cost V 4 bases and J 2 bases; bases outside gene matches: 6. There are 16 residues in the CDR3. Germline loops: CDR1 SGHRS, CDR2 YFSETQ. This CDR3 reads CASSLIAGGPTDTQYF. CDR3 in DNA: TGCGCCAGCAGCCTCATAGCGGGGGGGCCCACAGATACGCAGTATTTT.

The gene calls are TRBV24-1 and TRBJ2-1; D is ambiguous. V shed 5 bases and J shed 7 bases, with 5 bases lying between them. Germline V gives CDR1 KGHDR, CDR2 SFDVKD. The CDR3 consists of 11 residues. Here the CDR3 reads CATSGRNEQFF. For the CDR3, the DNA is TGTGCCACCAGTGGCCGGAATGAGCAGTTCTTC.

V and J are TRBV30 and TRBJ1-1, with TRBD1 matching 7 bases. J gave up 2 bases and V 6 bases, and 6 bases lay outside the gene matches. In germline, CDR1 is GTSNPN, CDR2 SVGIG (reference sequence). The CDR3 consists of 13 residues. The CDR3 loop reads CACRNRGNTEAFF. The CDR3 DNA sequence: TGTGCCTGTAGAAACAGGGGAAACACTGAAGCTTTCTTT. The full variable domain, rest sourced from reference TRBV30 and TRBJ1-1, is SQTIHQWPATLVQPVGSPLSLECTVEGTSNPNLYWYRQAAGRGLQLLFYSVGIGQISSEVPQNLSASRPQDRQFILSSKKLLLSDSGFYLCACRNRGNTEAFFGQGTRLTVV.

This clone was counted a single time. The chain uses TRBV4-1 and TRBJ1-5, with 9 nucleotides matching TRBD1. Germline CDR1 is MGHRA and CDR2 is YSYEKL. The V gene end was trimmed by 5 bases and the J gene end by 6 bases; junction bases not matched to a gene: 11. This CDR3 contains 16 residues. This chain's CDR3 is CASSVGQGLRSQPQHF. CDR3 coding DNA: TGCGCCAGCAGCGTGGGACAGGGTCTGAGAAGTCAGCCCCAGCATTTT.

This clone was counted a single time. This rearrangement joins TRBV7-2 to TRBJ1-2; no definite D call. Germline CDR1 reads SGHTA; CDR2 reads FQGNSA. V was trimmed by 6 bases and J by 0 bases, leaving 11 bases between them. This CDR3 is built from 14 residues. CDR3 in amino acids: CASSPRVSNYGYTF. The CDR3 DNA reads as TGTGCCAGCAGTCCCCGGGTCTCTAACTATGGCTACACCTTC. Variable domain in full (rest from reference TRBV7-2 and TRBJ1-2): GAGVSQSPSNKVTEKGKDVELRCDPISGHTALYWYRQSLGQGLEFLIYFQGNSAPDKSGLPSDRFSAERTGGSVSTLTIQRTQQEDSAVYLCASSPRVSNYGYTFGSGTRLTVV.

This rearrangement joins TRBV2 to TRBJ2-6, with D perhaps TRBD1 (6 bases). The germline CDR1 and CDR2 sequences are SNHLY and FYNNEI. The CDR3 is made up of 14 amino acids. V was trimmed by 8 bases and J by 5 bases, leaving 13 bases between them. The CDR3 spells CASQQGYWANVLTF. For the CDR3, the DNA is TGTGCCAGCCAACAGGGATACTGGGCCAACGTCCTGACTTTC.

The chain uses TRBV30 and TRBJ2-5; 8 bases are shared with TRBD2. CDR3 length equals 13 residues. V lost 2 bases and J lost 9; bases outside the gene matches: 8. Germline V gene data show CDR1 as GTSNPN and CDR2 as SVGIG (reference sequence). CDR3 nucleotides: TGTGCCTGGAGTACCCAGCGGGGGTTGTCCCAGTACTTC. It translates to CAWSTQRGLSQYF.

The gene calls are TRBV10-3 and TRBJ2-1; 10 bases map to TRBD1. The CDR3 extends over 16 amino acids. The ends lost 7 bases at V and 4 bases at J; junction bases unmatched: 10. Looked up from germline, CDR1 is ENHRY and CDR2 is SYGVKD. CDR3 sequence (DNA): TGTGCCATCACCAAAACCGGGACAGGGGCGTACAATGAGCAGTTCTTC. This encodes CAITKTGTGAYNEQFF.

The rearrangement links TRBV5-1 to TRBJ2-4, with 11 bases matching TRBD1. Trimming cost V 4 bases and J 5 bases; bases outside gene matches: 5. Looked up from germline, CDR1 is SGHRS and CDR2 is YFSETQ. The CDR3 length is 15 residues. The chain's CDR3 is CASSRGQGDQNIQYF. CDR3 DNA: TGCGCCAGCAGCAGGGGACAGGGGGACCAAAACATTCAGTACTTC.